This TCR beta chain was captured in a study of early T cells in non-severe SARS-CoV-2 infection. Background on the study: Sequencing targeted bulk RNA from unsorted whole blood, leaving chains unpaired. Study results and limitations: Missing private and CD4 specificities, VDJdb matching favored anti-spike CD8 responses.

With V trimmed by 4 bases and J by 0 bases, 7 bases remained unmatched. The CDR3 covers 16 residues. Germline V lookup: CDR1 SGHRS, CDR2 YFSETQ. Note on this clonotype: Its antigen is still unknown.

The library protocol tagged individual cDNA molecules with unique molecular identifiers. TCRdb fed the 5' RACE reads into MiXCR, producing one record per CDR3 protein. The profile shows 60,000 to 75,000 distinct CDR3 sequences, 9.5% to 12% of them singletons. The genes are TRBV5-1 and TRBJ2-3; 8 bases map to TRBD2. The TCR sequence derives from an adult who was a healthcare worker with PCR-confirmed SARS-CoV-2 infection or an uninfected control (not recorded which). Sample: whole blood, taken at baseline. The DNA for the CDR3 is TGCGCCAGCAGCCCAAGCGGGAGCACTAGCACAGATACGCAGTATTTT. This codes for CASSPSGSTSTDTQYF.